These 28 T cell receptor beta chains were all obtained from the same sample, sequenced in a study of CD8 T cells in ankylosing spondylitis. General study findings and limits: Ankylosing spondylitis blood appeared to carry a characteristic TCR beta motif of roughly eight highly homologous variants.

These TCRs are of unknown antigen specificity. TCRdb recomputed calls from the 5' RACE reads with MiXCR, one row per CDR3 protein. The data contain more than 650,000 distinct CDR3 sequences, about 10% of them singletons. The sequencing sample was made of blood, either unsorted or a sorted T cell fraction (not recorded which). The source is a male donor with ankylosing spondylitis.

The chain couples TRBV4-3 to TRBJ2-7, with TRBD2 as a possible D gene (6 bases). Germline lookup yields CDR1 LGHNA and CDR2 YSLEER. The germline V and J ends were trimmed by 0 bases and 3 bases, with 12 bases remaining between them. There are 15 residues in the CDR3. CDR3 region: CASSQEAGFRYEQYF. The CDR3 nucleotides are TGCGCCAGCAGCCAAGAGGCGGGGTTTCGCTACGAGCAGTACTTC.

A note on this clonotype: This likely traces to a read error, being one base from a far larger clone. J is TRBJ2-3 and V is TRBV20-1; D unclear. The CDR3 sequence is 10 residues long. Deletions cut 5 bases from V and 3 bases from J, with 3 bases between. The germline V gene encodes CDR1 DFQATT and CDR2 SNEGSKA (reference sequence). The CDR3 DNA reads TGCAGTGCTGAGACAGATACGCAGTATTTT. Protein sequence: CSAETDTQYF.

The V and J genes are TRBV10-3 and TRBJ2-3; D is unresolved. This CDR3 has 13 amino acids. Germline values: CDR1 ENHRY, CDR2 SYGVKD. Trimming took 4 bases from V and 4 from J, leaving 9 bases between them. DNA for the CDR3: TGTGCCATCAGTGGGTTCAGCGCAGATACGCAGTATTTT. It codes for CAISGFSADTQYF.

Of note for this clonotype: Relative to the germline gene, one junction end is altered; a read error may explain this. The genes are TRBV20-1 and TRBJ2-1; TRBD2 matches at 8 bases. The CDR3 contains 15 residues. In germline, CDR1 is DFQATT, CDR2 SNEGSKA (reference sequence). CDR3 residues: CCARATSGSYNEQFF. The CDR3 coding sequence is TGCTGTGCTCGGGCTACTAGCGGCTCCTACAATGAGCAGTTCTTC.

The V gene is TRBV6-1, the J gene TRBJ2-3; D unresolved. Trimming pared 8 bases from V and 6 bases from J, leaving 15 bases between. The length of the CDR3 is 13 residues. The germline CDR1 and CDR2 sequences are MNHNS and SASEGT. CDR3 region: CASEVRFGDTQYF. The CDR3 coding sequence is TGTGCCAGCGAAGTGAGGTTTGGCGATACGCAGTATTTT.

This clonotype occurred many times. The chain is built from TRBV29-1 and TRBJ2-5, with 9 bases lining up with TRBD1. Unmatched junction bases numbered 4, after V lost 4 bases and J lost 4 bases. This CDR3 comprises 13 residues. Germline V gene data show CDR1 as SQVTM and CDR2 as ANQGSEA. This CDR3 is CSVGDRGGETQYF. As DNA, the CDR3 is TGCAGCGTTGGTGACAGGGGGGGAGAGACCCAGTACTTC.

This clonotype was seen only a few times. The chain recombines TRBV7-2 with TRBJ2-2, with a weak D call TRBD1 (6 bases). Trimming left V 3 bases short and J 6 bases short, with 14 bases between. The germline V gene has CDR1 SGHTA and CDR2 FQGNSA. The CDR3 runs to 15 residues. The CDR3 DNA sequence: TGTGCCAGCAGCTTCGTCCACAGGGTGGCCGGGGAGCTGTTTTTT. It codes for CASSFVHRVAGELFF.

This clonotype was recorded at least ten times. V gene TRBV29-1 combines with J gene TRBJ2-7; D perhaps matches TRBD2 (6 bases). In germline, CDR1 is SQVTM, CDR2 ANQGSEA. V shed 6 bases and J shed 7 bases, with 16 bases lying between them. This CDR3 spans 12 amino acids. Written as DNA, the CDR3 is TGCAGCGTGACCCGCGGGGCGTGGGAGCAGTACTTC. It codes for CSVTRGAWEQYF.

This clonotype showed up many times. This chain connects TRBV7-2 to TRBJ1-4; D ambiguous. Germline-derived CDR1 and CDR2 are SGHTA and FQGNSA. Trimming stripped 5 bases from V and 10 bases from J, with 20 bases between. The CDR3 sequence is 15 residues long. The CDR3 region has the DNA TGTGCCAGCAGCATCTCCGGTCCCCCGGGTGGAAAACTGTTTTTT. Protein product: CASSISGPPGGKLFF.

This clonotype was seen at least ten times. The J gene is TRBJ1-1, the V gene TRBV5-1; possible D gene TRBD1, 5 bases. The ends were cut back, 1 base at V and 1 base at J, with 14 bases in the middle. The CDR3 spans 16 residues. CDR1 and CDR2 from the germline V gene are SGHRS and YFSETQ. The CDR3 DNA is TGCGCCAGCAGCTTGAATTCGGCGGGGGAGAACACTGAAGCTTTCTTT. Its translation: CASSLNSAGENTEAFF.

This clonotype turned up a few times. The chain couples TRBV20-1 to TRBJ2-7, with 9 bases lining up with TRBD1. J lost 2 bases, V lost 1 base, and 15 bases had no gene match. CDR1 is DFQATT and CDR2 is SNEGSKA in the germline V gene (reference sequence). The CDR3 spans 18 residues. The chain's CDR3 is CSARAGRSTGTGTYEQYF. DNA of the CDR3: TGCAGTGCTAGAGCAGGCCGATCCACCGGGACAGGGACCTACGAGCAGTACTTC.

This clonotype was recorded a few times. This chain joins TRBV7-2 and TRBJ2-3; 11 nucleotides agree with TRBD1. The germline V gene has CDR1 SGHTA and CDR2 FQGNSA. The CDR3 has 16 amino acids. V was pared by 2 bases and J by 4 bases, with 5 bases of the junction left unmatched. The CDR3 DNA reads TGTGCCAGCAGCTTAAGGGGACAGGGGGGTGCAGATACGCAGTATTTT. Encoded protein: CASSLRGQGGADTQYF.

This clonotype was counted at least ten times. This sequence joins TRBV4-3 and TRBJ1-5; TRBD1 agrees at 8 bases. The V segment lost 3 bases and the J segment 4 bases; nucleotides outside the gene matches: 5. The CDR3 is 15 amino acids. Per germline, CDR1 LGHNA and CDR2 YSLEER. The CDR3 reads CASSQTDRVNQPQHF. In DNA form, the CDR3 reads TGCGCCAGCAGCCAGACGGACAGGGTGAATCAGCCCCAGCATTTT.

The chain carries TRBV11-1 and TRBJ2-7, with 8 bases matching TRBD2. Germline assignment: CDR1 SGHAT and CDR2 FQDESV (reference sequence). The junction had 11 bases not matched to a gene; V was cut back by 5 bases and J by 2 bases. The CDR3 contains 16 residues. CDR3 sequence reads: CASSRHRGLGAYEQYF. For the CDR3, the DNA is TGTGCCAGCAGCCGACATAGGGGACTAGGGGCCTACGAGCAGTACTTC.

The V call is TRBV20-1, the J call TRBJ2-7, with 8 bases matching TRBD2. CDR3 size: 11 residues. Germline-derived CDR1 and CDR2 are DFQATT and SNEGSKA (reference sequence). With V trimmed by 8 bases and J by 6 bases, 6 bases remained unmatched. CDR3 sequence (DNA): TGCAGTCCGAGCGGGAGTGGCGAGCAGTACTTC. The encoded protein is CSPSGSGEQYF.

A few counts support this clonotype. The rearrangement joins TRBV24-1 to TRBJ2-1; no firm D call. V gave up 5 bases and J gave up 8 bases, with 9 bases separating them. This CDR3 has 12 amino acids. Germline values: CDR1 KGHDR, CDR2 SFDVKD. The CDR3 bases are TGTGCCACCAGTGTTAGGGAAGATGAGCAGTTCTTC. Amino acid sequence: CATSVREDEQFF.

This clonotype has only a few counts. This chain links TRBV18 with TRBJ2-7; possibly TRBD1 for D (5 bases). The CDR3 runs 15 residues. Germline CDR1 and CDR2: KGHSH and LQKENI. V was trimmed by 3 bases and J by 0 bases, leaving 12 bases between them. The CDR3, as DNA: TGTGCCAGCTCACCGAGTGGACACAACTCCTACGAGCAGTACTTC. Residues: CASSPSGHNSYEQYF.

The chain employs TRBV2 and TRBJ1-6; D is ambiguous. In germline, CDR1 is SNHLY, CDR2 FYNNEI. The CDR3 is 15 amino acids. The DNA for the CDR3 is TGTGCTTCCTCCGGATTTATAGGATATAATTCACCCCTCCACTTT. It specifies CASSGFIGYNSPLHF.

On this clonotype: The junction does not match germline at one end; this may be a read error. The chain links TRBV7-7 to TRBJ1-1; D is unclear. The length of the CDR3 is 13 residues. Germline V CDR1 and CDR2: SSHAT, FNYEAQ (reference sequence). CDR3 DNA sequence: TGTGCTAGCAGCTTAGATAGCGGCGCTGAAGCTTTCTTT. Its protein product is CASSLDSGAEAFF.

The V gene is TRBV4-3, the J gene TRBJ2-7, with a tentative D call TRBD1 (6 bases). Germline CDR1 is LGHNA and CDR2 is YSLEER. Trimming took 4 bases from V and 2 from J, leaving 12 bases between them. The CDR3 totals 14 residues. DNA of the CDR3: TGCGCCAGCAGCCCAGACAGGACCGCCTACGAGCAGTACTTC. This translates into CASSPDRTAYEQYF.

This clonotype has just a few counts. This chain joins TRBV7-2 and TRBJ1-5; D remains unclear. Germline CDR1 is SGHTA and CDR2 is FQGNSA. The CDR3 length is 14 residues. Trimming removed 5 bases from V and 6 bases from J, with 14 bases in between. The CDR3 region is CASSISGFGQPQHF. CDR3 bases: TGTGCCAGCAGCATAAGCGGGTTCGGTCAGCCCCAGCATTTT.

The chain recombines TRBV6-1 with TRBJ2-1; 7 positions match TRBD1. The V gene end was trimmed by 6 bases and the J gene end by 9 bases; junction bases not matched to a gene: 8. The CDR3 is 13 residues long. The germline V gene encodes CDR1 MNHNS and CDR2 SASEGT. The CDR3 loop is CASSINRGSEQFF. DNA for the CDR3: TGTGCCAGCAGCATCAACAGGGGAAGTGAGCAGTTCTTC.

V is TRBV6-1 and J is TRBJ2-3; TRBD2 matches at 8 bases. CDR1 and CDR2 from the germline V gene are MNHNS and SASEGT. The CDR3 is made up of 13 amino acids. J lost 4 bases, V lost 6 bases, and 3 bases had no gene match. The CDR3, as DNA: TGTGCCAGCAGAACGGGAGGGCCAGATACGCAGTATTTT. It specifies CASRTGGPDTQYF.

The J gene is TRBJ2-5, the V gene TRBV7-6, with TRBD2 matching over 9 bases. The CDR3 loop spans 17 amino acids. J was trimmed by 1 base and V by 1 base; bases with no gene match: 7. Germline V gene lookup returns CDR1 SGHVS and CDR2 FNYEAQ. The CDR3 bases are TGTGCCAGCAGCTTAGGGGGACTAGCCGGAGCCCAAGAGACCCAGTACTTC. This gives the protein CASSLGGLAGAQETQYF. Full variable domain (outside the CDR3, taken from reference TRBV7-6 and TRBJ2-5): GAGVSQSPRYKVTKRGQDVALRCDPISGHVSLYWYRQALGQGPEFLTYFNYEAQQDKSGLPNDRFSAERPEGSISTLTIQRTEQRDSAMYRCASSLGGLAGAQETQYFGPGTRLLVL.

The rearrangement joins TRBV6-5 to TRBJ2-7; D is unclear. Trimming shortened V by 0 bases and J by 0 bases, and 12 bases separated the two germline ends. Germline V gives CDR1 MNHEY, CDR2 SVGAGI. This CDR3 is built from 16 residues. The CDR3 loop is CASSYSFRLSSYEQYF. The CDR3 nucleotides are TGTGCCAGCAGTTACTCGTTCCGACTCTCCTCCTACGAGCAGTACTTC.

The chain uses TRBV7-2 and TRBJ2-1; D possibly corresponds to TRBD2 (6 bases). Trimming removed 8 bases at V and 3 bases at J, with 17 bases between. The germline gives CDR1 SGHTA, CDR2 FQGNSA. This CDR3 contains 15 residues. CDR3 region: CASGGAGGGYNEQFF. The CDR3 DNA reads as TGTGCCAGCGGCGGAGCGGGTGGGGGCTACAATGAGCAGTTCTTC.

This clonotype was detected many times. The rearrangement joins TRBV20-1 to TRBJ1-5; D is uncertain. Germline CDR1 DFQATT, CDR2 SNEGSKA (reference sequence). The germline V and J ends were trimmed by 6 bases and 3 bases, with 12 bases remaining between them. The CDR3 contains 13 residues. CDR3: CSAIDKANQPQHF. The CDR3 nucleotides are TGCAGTGCGATTGACAAGGCCAATCAGCCCCAGCATTTT.

The rearrangement uses TRBV20-1 and TRBJ2-5; D remains unclear. The CDR3 is made up of 13 amino acids. Germline CDR1 is DFQATT and CDR2 is SNEGSKA (reference sequence). The V and J ends lost 4 bases and 2 bases respectively, with 11 bases between them. The CDR3 DNA is TGCAGTGCTATCGGTCAGAGTCAAGAGACCCAGTACTTC. Amino acid sequence: CSAIGQSQETQYF.